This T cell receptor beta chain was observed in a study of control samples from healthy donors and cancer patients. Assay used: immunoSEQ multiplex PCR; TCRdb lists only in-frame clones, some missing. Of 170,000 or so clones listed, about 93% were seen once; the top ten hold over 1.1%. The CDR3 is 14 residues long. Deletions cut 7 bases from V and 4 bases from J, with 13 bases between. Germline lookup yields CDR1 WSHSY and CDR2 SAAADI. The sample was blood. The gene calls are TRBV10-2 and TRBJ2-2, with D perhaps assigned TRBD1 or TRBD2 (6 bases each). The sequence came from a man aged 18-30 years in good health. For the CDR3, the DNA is TGCGCCAGCAAGAAGGGGGGTGGCACCGGGGAGCTGTTTTTT. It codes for CASKKGGGTGELFF.